This passage covers 22 T cell receptor beta chains from one sample sequenced in a study of T cell responses to AZD1222 COVID-19 vaccine (dated by TCRdb to about 2021). Library preparation used the immunoSEQ multiplex PCR assay. TCRdb mirrors the immuneACCESS table, restricted to in-frame sequences. Some clones are absent from its copies; in checked studies, under half trace to an unresolved V gene, and the reason for the others is unknown. For this sample there are under 150,000 clones; roughly nine tenths appear just once. Around 1.5% of the sample belongs to the ten largest clones. The time point label, as the study defines it: about 28 days (+/-7) after the second vaccine dose. This specimen was peripheral blood, taken 28 days after the second AZD1222 dose. The receptor source for this set is an adult who received the AZD1222 COVID-19 vaccine.

The chain uses TRBV6-1 and TRBJ1-2; possible D gene TRBD1, 5 bases. V was pared by 1 base and J by 10 bases, with 19 bases between. This CDR3 spans 15 amino acids. The V gene's germline CDR1 is MNHNS and CDR2 SASEGT. The CDR3 protein is CASSEGGWTRRFYTF. In DNA, the CDR3 is TGTGCCAGCAGTGAAGGGGGGTGGACACGTCGTTTCTACACCTTC.

V is TRBV28 and J is TRBJ1-1; D perhaps matches TRBD1 (5 bases). The CDR3 is made up of 15 amino acids. V lost 1 base, J lost 1 base, and 10 bases lay in between. The V gene's germline CDR1 is MDHEN and CDR2 SYDVKM. The chain's CDR3 is CASSLSGRGNTEAFF. The CDR3 DNA reads TGTGCCAGCAGTTTATCGGGACGTGGGAACACTGAAGCTTTCTTT.

This chain uses TRBV27 with TRBJ1-1; tentatively, D is TRBD1 (5 bases). V lost 5 bases and J lost 9, with 13 bases in between. The germline V gene has CDR1 MNHEY and CDR2 SMNVEV (reference sequence). This CDR3 spans 12 amino acids. Here the CDR3 reads CASSIRGGKAFF. The CDR3 nucleotides are TGTGCCAGCAGTATTCGGGGGGGAAAAGCTTTCTTT.

The chain carries TRBV7-9 and TRBJ2-5; 8 nucleotides line up with TRBD1. Germline CDR1 and CDR2: SEHNR and FQNEAQ (reference sequence). The CDR3 sequence is 14 residues long. V was pared by 5 bases and J by 4 bases, with 6 bases of the junction left unmatched. The CDR3 here is CASSPATGAETQYF. Written as DNA, the CDR3 is TGTGCCAGCAGCCCAGCGACAGGGGCAGAGACCCAGTACTTC.

This chain joins TRBV27 and TRBJ1-5; D not certain. V dropped 5 bases and J dropped 0 bases, with 5 bases sitting between them. Germline V lookup: CDR1 MNHEY, CDR2 SMNVEV (reference sequence). This CDR3 has 13 residues. The CDR3 region is CASSPNSNQPQHF. CDR3 nucleotides: TGTGCCAGCAGTCCAAATAGCAATCAGCCCCAGCATTTT.

This sequence joins TRBV19 and TRBJ1-4; 10 nucleotides align to TRBD1. The junction had 15 bases not matched to a gene; V was cut back by 9 bases and J by 8 bases. The CDR3 totals 16 residues. CDR1 is LNHDA and CDR2 is SQIVND in the germline V gene (reference sequence). The CDR3: CASRPATGGIREKLFF. Here the CDR3 DNA reads TGTGCCAGCCGCCCTGCGACAGGGGGCATAAGGGAAAAACTGTTTTTT.

This chain connects TRBV5-4 to TRBJ1-1; no reliable D call. The CDR3 covers 16 residues. The V end was cut by 4 bases, the J end by 1 base, with 17 bases between. Germline V gene lookup returns CDR1 SGHNT and CDR2 YYREEE (reference sequence). CDR3 nucleotides: TGTGCCAGCAGCCAATATTCAGCTGCTGGGAACACTGAAGCTTTCTTT. As protein: CASSQYSAAGNTEAFF.

The chain joins TRBV5-1 to TRBJ2-5; D might be TRBD1 (5 bases). This CDR3 region has 15 residues. Trimming stripped 3 bases from V and 5 bases from J, with 17 bases between. Germline V CDR1 and CDR2: SGHRS, YFSETQ. The CDR3 sequence: CASSWAARVVETQYF. Here the CDR3 DNA reads TGCGCCAGCAGCTGGGCGGCCAGGGTAGTGGAGACCCAGTACTTC.

This chain links TRBV7-6 with TRBJ1-4; D gene unclear. Trimming left V 5 bases short and J 0 bases short, with 10 bases between. This CDR3 is built from 15 residues. Germline values: CDR1 SGHVS, CDR2 FNYEAQ. The CDR3 bases are TGTGCCAGCAGCCCCATCGGCGCAACTAATGAAAAACTGTTTTTT. It codes for CASSPIGATNEKLFF.

A word on this clone: The junction departs from germline at one end; a sequencing error may be responsible. V gene TRBV4-1 combines with J gene TRBJ2-2; 9 nucleotides line up with TRBD1. CDR1 and CDR2 (germline): MGHRA, YSYEKL. This CDR3 has 15 amino acids. The CDR3 region is CATGTGGLNAGELFF. CDR3 coding DNA: TGCGCCACCGGAACAGGGGGCTTGAACGCCGGGGAGCTGTTTTTT.

The rearrangement links TRBV4-2 to TRBJ2-3; 13 bases agree with TRBD2. The J segment lost 4 bases and the V segment lost 2 bases, leaving 12 bases of the junction unmatched. The CDR3 covers 19 residues. CDR1 is LGHNA and CDR2 is YNFKEQ in the germline V gene. The CDR3 loop is CASSQPASGTSGNSDTQYF. CDR3 DNA sequence: TGTGCCAGCAGCCAACCTGCCTCCGGGACTAGCGGGAACTCAGATACGCAGTATTTT.

The chain combines TRBV10-1 with TRBJ1-1; possible D gene TRBD1, 5 bases. The CDR3 is 12 residues long. Trimming left V 7 bases short and J 11 bases short, with 17 bases between. CDR1 and CDR2 from the germline V gene are WNHNN and SYGVQD (reference sequence). DNA of the CDR3: TGCGCCAGCAACCCCCCGGAGGGGAGGGCTTTCTTT. The encoded protein is CASNPPEGRAFF.

Comment on this clone: Additional DNA sequences in this sample encode the identical CDR3. CDR3 coding DNA: TGTGCCAGCAGTGACTCTAGCGGGGCCTACAATGAGCAGTTCTTC. Protein: CASSDSSGAYNEQFF. The chain combines TRBV6-4 with TRBJ2-1, with 8 positions matching TRBD2. The CDR3 spans 15 residues. Germline loops: CDR1 MRHNA, CDR2 SNTAGT. The V gene end was trimmed by 0 bases and the J gene end by 2 bases; junction bases not matched to a gene: 0.

The chain employs TRBV6-5 and TRBJ2-7; 11 bases agree with TRBD2. CDR1 is MNHEY, CDR2 SVGAGI, per germline. This CDR3 contains 16 residues. V was pared by 2 bases and J by 2 bases, with 5 bases of the junction left unmatched. In nucleotides, the CDR3 is TGTGCCAGCAGTTACGGACTAGCGGGTGCAACCTACGAGCAGTACTTC. As protein: CASSYGLAGATYEQYF.

The chain uses TRBV30 and TRBJ1-6, with D uncertain. The CDR3 is 14 residues long. Trimming removed 1 base at V and 10 bases at J, with 14 bases between. Germline V gene data show CDR1 as GTSNPN and CDR2 as SVGIG (reference sequence). The CDR3 DNA reads as TGTGCCTGGAGTGGACCGGGATTTCCATCACCCCTCCACTTT. Translating gives CAWSGPGFPSPLHF.

The chain uses TRBV6-2 or TRBV6-3 and TRBJ2-7; 15 bases fit TRBD2. Unmatched junction bases numbered 17, after V lost 5 bases and J lost 3 bases. This CDR3 is built from 20 residues. Germline V lookup: CDR1 MNHEY, CDR2 SVGEGT. The DNA of the CDR3 is TGTGCCAGCAGTAGACAATCCGGGACTAGCGGGAGGATGGGATTCTACGAGCAGTACTTC. Its translation is CASSRQSGTSGRMGFYEQYF.

V usage is TRBV5-5 and J usage is TRBJ2-5; a weak D match, TRBD1 (5 bases). Per the germline V gene, CDR1 is SGHKS and CDR2 is YYEKEE (reference sequence). This CDR3 has 14 amino acids. With 1 base removed from V and 1 base from J, the gap between germline ends came to 8 bases. The CDR3 loop reads CASSLRGFQETQYF. CDR3 nucleotide sequence: TGTGCCAGCAGCTTGAGGGGCTTCCAAGAGACCCAGTACTTC.

The chain employs TRBV6-5 and TRBJ2-7; no firm D call. The V gene's germline CDR1 is MNHEY and CDR2 SVGAGI. Trimming removed 7 bases at V and 1 base at J, with 14 bases between. There are 14 residues in the CDR3. Written as DNA, the CDR3 is TGTGCCAGCATCCATCGTGGGGAATCCTACGAGCAGTACTTC. Its protein product is CASIHRGESYEQYF.

The CDR3 spells CASRYGGSYEQYF. The DNA for the CDR3 is TGTGCCAGCCGTTACGGGGGCTCATACGAGCAGTACTTC. V usage is TRBV3-1 (or the pseudogene TRBV3-2) and J usage is TRBJ2-7; D possibly uses TRBD1 or TRBD2 (6 bases each). Germline loops: CDR1 LGHDT, CDR2 YNNKEL (reference sequence). The CDR3 contains 13 residues. V lost 8 bases, J lost 4 bases, and 15 bases lay in between.

This chain uses TRBV9 with TRBJ2-3; 7 positions match TRBD1. Germline V CDR1 and CDR2: SGDLS, YYNGEE. Trimming at V came to 4 bases and at J to 2 bases, leaving 10 bases not matched to a gene. This CDR3 is 16 amino acids long. The CDR3 nucleotides read TGTGCCAGCAGCTCCGAGGTAGGGACAGCCACAGATACGCAGTATTTT. Its translation: CASSSEVGTATDTQYF.

The count of this clone is one. The chain links TRBV3-1 (or the pseudogene TRBV3-2) to TRBJ1-2; 8 nucleotides line up with TRBD1. The V segment lost 3 bases and the J segment 8 bases; nucleotides outside the gene matches: 5. CDR3 length equals 13 residues. The germline V gene encodes CDR1 LGHDT and CDR2 YNNKEL (reference sequence). The DNA of the CDR3 is TGTGCCAGCAGCCAGGGGACAGGCGGCGGCTACACCTTC. Protein: CASSQGTGGGYTF.

The CDR3 nucleotides are TGTGCCAGCACTCTCGACAGTCACACTGAAGCTTTCTTT. The encoded protein is CASTLDSHTEAFF. The J gene is TRBJ1-1, the V gene TRBV5-6; a weak D match, TRBD1 (5 bases). Trimming pared 6 bases from V and 3 bases from J, leaving 12 bases between. The CDR3 spans 13 residues. The germline V gene has CDR1 SGHDT and CDR2 YYEEEE. Supplemented by reference TRBV5-6 and TRBJ1-1, the full variable domain reads DAGVTQSPTHLIKTRGQQVTLRCSPKSGHDTVSWYQQALGQGPQFIFQYYEEEERQRGNFPDRFSGHQFPNYSSELNVNALLLGDSALYLCASTLDSHTEAFFGQGTRLTVV.